This T cell receptor beta chain was recovered during a study of PD-1 blockade in classical Hodgkin lymphoma. Time point described: cycle 4 day 1 (C4D1), after 5 to 7 weeks of nivolumab. Every patient relapsed after autologous stem cell transplantation, and brentuximab vedotin exposure varied. Libraries were prepared by immunoSEQ multiplex PCR; TCRdb keeps only in-frame clonotypes and omits some of them. The sample records roughly 86,000 clones, 83% being singletons. The CDR3 runs to 16 residues. CDR1 is SGDLS and CDR2 is YYNGEE in the germline V gene. The V and J ends lost 0 bases and 1 base respectively, with 10 bases between them. Notes on the study in general: The drivers behind the repertoire differences, possibly disease activity or prior therapy, remain undefined. A significant rise in TCR diversity was seen by C4D1 for CD4+ cells but not for CD8+ cells. After ASCT, patients who started nivolumab under 1 year later were excluded.

Points on this clone: As yet, its antigen is unknown.

This chain connects TRBV9 to TRBJ2-2; D might be TRBD2 (6 bases). The sequence was collected from a human donor with classical Hodgkin lymphoma. Sequencing was performed on peripheral blood mononuclear cells (PBMCs), taken before the fourth cycle of nivolumab. The CDR3 nucleotides are TGTGCCAGCAGCGTAGCTGGGGACTTGAACACCGGGGAGCTGTTTTTT. Translating it yields CASSVAGDLNTGELFF.